Below, 25 T cell receptor beta chains from the same sample are listed, as sequenced in a study of shared clonotypes between healthy human individuals. Profiling relied on immunoSEQ multiplex PCR, and the TCRdb table lists in-frame clones only, not all of them. The table has about 490,000 clones, around 80% seen once; the top ten hold less than 15%. Sequencing used PBMCs. Every receptor here comes from a woman in her 40s in good health. Some clones in this sample may be carry-over from other donors' samples.

The genes are TRBV7-9 and TRBJ2-1; D is ambiguous. Germline V gene lookup returns CDR1 SEHNR and CDR2 FQNEAQ (reference sequence). V was shortened by 5 bases and J by 5 bases, with 7 bases between the two germline ends. The CDR3 covers 12 residues. This CDR3 is CASSVFDNEQFF. The CDR3 DNA sequence: TGTGCCAGCAGCGTCTTCGACAATGAGCAGTTCTTC.

The chain recombines TRBV9 with TRBJ1-4; weak D call: TRBD1 (6 bases). The CDR3 is made up of 15 amino acids. Trimming took 0 bases from V and 7 from J, leaving 13 bases between them. Germline CDR1 reads SGDLS; CDR2 reads YYNGEE. DNA of the CDR3: TGTGCCAGCAGCGTAGCCCCGCAGGGGAGTGAAAAACTGTTTTTT. Protein sequence: CASSVAPQGSEKLFF.

The V call is TRBV19, the J call TRBJ1-5; D unclear. The V end was cut by 3 bases, the J end by 4 bases, with 10 bases between. The CDR3 extends over 14 amino acids. Germline loops: CDR1 LNHDA, CDR2 SQIVND (reference sequence). Here the CDR3 DNA reads TGTGCCAGTAGTATGGTTCAGCGGAATCAGCCCCAGCATTTT. Its protein is CASSMVQRNQPQHF.

The chain recombines TRBV9 with TRBJ2-7; D call uncertain. Germline V gene data show CDR1 as SGDLS and CDR2 as YYNGEE. The V and J ends lost 0 bases and 3 bases respectively, with 16 bases between them. This CDR3 region has 16 residues. The CDR3 coding sequence is TGTGCCAGCAGCGTAGCCCCAGACCCGACCGTCTACGAGCAGTACTTC. Translating it yields CASSVAPDPTVYEQYF.

The sample holds a few counts of this clone. The chain carries TRBV5-1 and TRBJ1-3; D ambiguous. Trimming took 5 bases from V and 1 from J, leaving 13 bases between them. CDR3 length equals 15 residues. Germline V CDR1 and CDR2: SGHRS, YFSETQ. CDR3 sequence: CASRSGPTSGNTIYF. The CDR3 DNA follows: TGCGCCAGCAGATCTGGACCGACATCTGGAAACACCATATATTTT.

The chain employs TRBV7-7 and TRBJ2-5; 16 bases align to TRBD2. Germline loops: CDR1 SSHAT, CDR2 FNYEAQ (reference sequence). The CDR3 is 18 amino acids. With V trimmed by 0 bases and J by 7 bases, 8 bases remained unmatched. The CDR3 here is CASSLAGTSGRAVGTQYF. The CDR3 DNA is TGTGCCAGCAGCTTAGCGGGGACTAGCGGGAGGGCCGTCGGGACCCAGTACTTC. The full variable domain, its missing parts supplied by reference TRBV7-7 and TRBJ2-5, is GAGVSQSPRYKVTKRGQDVTLRCDPISSHATLYWYQQALGQGPEFLTYFNYEAQPDKSGLPSDRFSAERPEGSISTLTIQRTEQRDSAMYRCASSLAGTSGRAVGTQYFGPGTRLLVL.

The chain joins TRBV10-2 to TRBJ1-1; D unclear. The CDR3 is made up of 13 amino acids. Germline V gene data show CDR1 as WSHSY and CDR2 as SAAADI. Trimming cost V 3 bases and J 1 base, with 6 bases left between them. CDR3 nucleotide sequence: TGCGCCAGCAGTGAAGCGCAGAACACTGAAGCTTTCTTT. Translating gives CASSEAQNTEAFF.

CDR3: CSVNPPSGVNEQFF. In DNA, the CDR3 is TGCAGCGTTAATCCCCCTAGCGGGGTTAATGAGCAGTTCTTC. This rearrangement joins TRBV29-1 to TRBJ2-1; 9 bases match TRBD2. The germline gives CDR1 SQVTM, CDR2 ANQGSEA. V lost 5 bases to trimming and J lost 7 bases; unmatched junction nucleotides: 9. The CDR3 contains 14 residues.

This chain links TRBV7-6 with TRBJ1-4; no firm D call. Germline CDR1 reads SGHVS; CDR2 reads FNYEAQ. Trimming removed 1 base at V and 2 bases at J, with 11 bases between. The CDR3 sequence is 16 residues long. The CDR3 region is CASSLVTASTNEKLFF. In DNA, the CDR3 is TGTGCCAGCAGCTTAGTCACGGCTTCGACTAATGAAAAACTGTTTTTT.

Note on this clone: This CDR3 is also generated by other DNA sequences in the sample. The J gene is TRBJ1-3, the V gene TRBV6-5; no definite D call. This CDR3 region has 15 residues. Between the trimmed V and J ends, which lost 0 bases and 0 bases, there was a span of 6 bases. Germline CDR1 MNHEY, CDR2 SVGAGI. CDR3 sequence reads: CASSYSSSSGNTIYF. As DNA, the CDR3 is TGTGCCAGCAGTTACTCGAGCAGCTCTGGAAACACCATATATTTT.

This clone showed up just once. This sequence joins TRBV28 and TRBJ2-5, with D possibly matching TRBD1 (6 bases). Germline assignment: CDR1 MDHEN and CDR2 SYDVKM. This CDR3 is built from 13 residues. V dropped 5 bases and J dropped 2 bases, with 9 bases sitting between them. This chain's CDR3 is CASSPGQQETQYF. CDR3 nucleotide sequence: TGTGCCAGCAGTCCCGGACAGCAAGAGACCCAGTACTTC. Looking up the rest from reference TRBV28 and TRBJ2-5 gives the full variable domain: DVKVTQSSRYLVKRTGEKVFLECVQDMDHENMFWYRQDPGLGLRLIYFSYDVKMKEKGDIPEGYSVSREKKERFSLILESASTNQTSMYLCASSPGQQETQYFGPGTRLLVL.

This chain uses TRBV6-1 with TRBJ2-4; D is unclear. The CDR3 consists of 14 residues. The ends were cut back, 2 bases at V and 1 base at J, with 6 bases in the middle. Germline CDR1 and CDR2: MNHNS and SASEGT. The CDR3 DNA sequence: TGTGCCAGCAGTGAATCTGGGGCCAAAAACATTCAGTACTTC. It encodes CASSESGAKNIQYF.

This chain joins TRBV29-1 and TRBJ2-5; TRBD1 aligns across 10 bases. Germline V CDR1 and CDR2: SQVTM, ANQGSEA. Trimming removed 3 bases from V and 2 bases from J; junction bases left unmatched: 6. This CDR3 has 15 amino acids. The CDR3 loop is CSVEWTGGLQETQYF. The DNA of the CDR3 is TGCAGCGTTGAGTGGACAGGGGGGTTACAAGAGACCCAGTACTTC.

V and J are TRBV27 and TRBJ2-5, with D perhaps assigned TRBD1 or TRBD2 (5 bases each). Germline CDR1 reads MNHEY; CDR2 reads SMNVEV (reference sequence). This CDR3 has 13 residues. The V and J ends lost 3 bases and 9 bases respectively, with 14 bases between them. CDR3 coding DNA: TGTGCCAGCAGTTTGGGACCCGATCAGGCCCAGTACTTC. It codes for CASSLGPDQAQYF.

The gene calls are TRBV10-3 and TRBJ1-3, with D hard to call. CDR1 is ENHRY, CDR2 SYGVKD, per germline. CDR3 size: 14 residues. Between the trimmed V and J ends, which lost 6 bases and 0 bases, there was a span of 9 bases. In DNA, the CDR3 is TGTGCCATCAGCCCTAGAACCTCTGGAAACACCATATATTTT. Its protein product is CAISPRTSGNTIYF.

This chain uses TRBV11-1 with TRBJ2-3; 16 nucleotides agree with TRBD2. The CDR3 sequence is 17 residues long. Germline loops: CDR1 SGHAT, CDR2 FQDESV (reference sequence). The V gene end was trimmed by 4 bases and the J gene end by 4 bases; junction bases not matched to a gene: 5. CDR3 in amino acids: CASSSGLAGGWPDTQYF. As DNA, the CDR3 is TGTGCCAGCAGCTCGGGACTAGCGGGAGGGTGGCCAGATACGCAGTATTTT.

This chain connects TRBV5-8 to TRBJ1-5; D not resolved. The germline CDR1 and CDR2 sequences are SGHTS and YDEGEE. Trimming removed 1 base from V and 0 bases from J, with 8 bases in between. The CDR3 runs 15 residues. CDR3 DNA: TGTGCCAGCAGCTTGAGTTTTTATAGCAATCAGCCCCAGCATTTT. Its protein is CASSLSFYSNQPQHF.

V is TRBV15 and J is TRBJ2-6; D is tentatively TRBD1 or TRBD2 (6 bases each). CDR3 length: 16 amino acids. The germline gives CDR1 LNHNV, CDR2 YYDKDF (reference sequence). The V and J ends lost 4 bases and 4 bases respectively, with 14 bases between them. CDR3 sequence (DNA): TGTGCCACCAGCACCGGAAGGGGGGTAGGGGCCAACGTCCTGACTTTC. Protein product: CATSTGRGVGANVLTF.

This chain links TRBV28 with TRBJ1-5; 7 positions match TRBD1. Germline-derived CDR1 and CDR2 are MDHEN and SYDVKM. This CDR3 has 16 residues. Trimming at V came to 5 bases and at J to 3 bases, leaving 10 bases not matched to a gene. DNA for the CDR3: TGTGCCAGCAGTAGACTACAGGGGCCCGACAATCAGCCCCAGCATTTT. Its protein is CASSRLQGPDNQPQHF.

The gene calls are TRBV4-2 and TRBJ2-3; D ambiguous. CDR3 length equals 19 residues. The germline CDR1 and CDR2 sequences are LGHNA and YNFKEQ. V was shortened by 4 bases and J by 0 bases, with 23 bases between the two germline ends. Here the CDR3 reads CASSPRAQGYSQSTDTQYF. The CDR3 DNA follows: TGTGCCAGCAGCCCCCGGGCCCAAGGTTACTCTCAAAGCACAGATACGCAGTATTTT.

The chain combines TRBV18 with TRBJ1-2, with TRBD1 identical over 7 bases. This CDR3 region has 15 residues. Germline V gene lookup returns CDR1 KGHSH and CDR2 LQKENI. The V gene end was trimmed by 4 bases and the J gene end by 6 bases; junction bases not matched to a gene: 11. In DNA, the CDR3 is TGTGCCAGCTCACGAATAACCGGGACAGAGAATGGCTACACCTTC. Its protein product is CASSRITGTENGYTF.

The sample holds a few counts of this clone. This rearrangement joins TRBV4-2 to TRBJ1-5, with 7 positions matching TRBD1. The CDR3 is made up of 18 amino acids. The J segment lost 3 bases and the V segment lost 3 bases, leaving 14 bases of the junction unmatched. Germline V CDR1 and CDR2: LGHNA, YNFKEQ. The CDR3: CASSHKNLGTAYNQPQHF. DNA for the CDR3: TGTGCCAGCAGCCACAAAAACCTCGGGACAGCGTACAATCAGCCCCAGCATTTT.

The V and J genes are TRBV9 and TRBJ2-2; D is unresolved. Trimming took off 0 bases at V and 8 bases at J, with 11 bases between the two ends. This CDR3 spans 14 amino acids. Germline-derived CDR1 and CDR2 are SGDLS and YYNGEE. CDR3 loop: CASSVAPVMGELFF. In DNA form, the CDR3 reads TGTGCCAGCAGCGTAGCCCCTGTCATGGGGGAGCTGTTTTTT.

V is TRBV2 and J is TRBJ2-5, with 7 bases identical to TRBD2. Germline V CDR1 and CDR2: SNHLY, FYNNEI. The CDR3 covers 12 residues. Losses at the gene ends were 10 bases for V and 2 bases for J; bases not matched to a gene: 4. In nucleotides, the CDR3 is TGTGCCACTTTAGCGGGTCAAGAGACCCAGTACTTC. It yields the protein CATLAGQETQYF.

J is TRBJ2-2 and V is TRBV5-6; the match to TRBD2 covers 10 bases. Germline V lookup: CDR1 SGHDT, CDR2 YYEEEE. CDR3 length equals 17 residues. Unmatched junction bases numbered 6, after V lost 4 bases and J lost 0 bases. The CDR3 DNA is TGTGCCAGCAGCCGAGGACTAGCGGCCGCGAACACCGGGGAGCTGTTTTTT. This codes for CASSRGLAAANTGELFF.